What follows describes a single T cell receptor beta chain. Its specificity is unknown. Trimming stripped 0 bases from V and 4 bases from J, with 15 bases between. Germline assignment: CDR1 ENHRY and CDR2 SYGVKD. The CDR3 is 16 residues long. This specimen comes from a study of beta chain features in type 1 diabetes. Whole-study results and caveats: Naive, central memory and Treg TCRB repertoires seemed to resemble each other more closely in patients than they did in healthy donors. Shorter templates may be favored by PCR, equally so in patients and controls.

CD4+ naive, central memory, regulatory and stem cell-like memory subsets were isolated by sorting on CD45RO/CCR7/CD25/CD127/CD95/CD27. The sequenced template was cDNA made from the entire isolated RNA. The read count averaged about 3.57 million across naive, central memory and regulatory T cell samples. Method: immunoSEQ multiplex PCR; TCRdb's copy keeps in-frame clones and lacks some. Here the sample spans hundreds of thousands of clones, 55% to 70% being singletons. Input material: naive CD4+ T cells from blood. The TCR sequence derives from a man between 25 and 39 years old in good health. The chain uses TRBV10-3 and TRBJ2-5; tentatively, D is TRBD1 (6 bases). The CDR3 bases are TGTGCCATCAGTGAGTCGGCAGGGGCCGGGGTAGAGACCCAGTACTTC. The encoded protein is CAISESAGAGVETQYF.